This TCR beta chain was sequenced during a study of blood T cell repertoires in COVID-19. The ends lost 3 bases at V and 9 bases at J; junction bases unmatched: 12. Germline-derived CDR1 and CDR2 are LNHDA and SQIVND (reference sequence). The CDR3 is 17 residues long. The data were produced by immunoSEQ multiplex PCR, yet TCRdb's version contains in-frame clones alone and is incomplete. The profile covers tens of thousands of clones, with about 79% appearing a single time and around 4.5% taken by the ten largest. This TCR derives from a woman in her fifties or sixties with acute or convalescent COVID-19. The chain uses TRBV19 and TRBJ1-6; TRBD1 matches at 9 bases. The source material was peripheral blood. The CDR3 sequence is CASSIVLSGTGISPLHF. CDR3 nucleotide sequence: TGTGCCAGTAGTATCGTTCTTTCCGGGACAGGGATTTCACCCCTCCACTTT.